The 4 T cell receptor beta chains reported below all come from one sample, sequenced in a study of blood T cell repertoires in COVID-19. Generated by immunoSEQ multiplex PCR, the TCRdb table keeps only in-frame clones and is missing some. The sample records about 160,000 clones, more than 80% being singletons. Sequenced material: peripheral blood. The receptors here all came from a man younger than 35 with COVID-19, enrolled during active disease.

This chain joins TRBV11-3 and TRBJ2-7, with TRBD2 as a possible D gene (6 bases). This CDR3 spans 13 amino acids. The V end was cut by 5 bases, the J end by 6 bases, with 14 bases between. Germline loops: CDR1 SGHNT, CDR2 YENEEA. The CDR3 is CASSPNGGIEQYF. CDR3 coding DNA: TGTGCCAGCAGCCCGAACGGGGGAATCGAGCAGTACTTC.

V is TRBV7-9 and J is TRBJ2-2, with TRBD2 matching 9 bases. The CDR3 contains 18 residues. V trimming: 1 base; J trimming: 6 bases; junction bases outside the gene matches: 12. CDR1 and CDR2 (germline): SEHNR, FQNEAQ (reference sequence). CDR3 in DNA: TGTGCCAGCAGCTTAGTCCCTAGCGGGAATAACAGGGCCGGGGAGCTGTTTTTT. Protein sequence: CASSLVPSGNNRAGELFF.

The rearrangement links TRBV6-5 to TRBJ2-1, with unresolved D. V was pared by 5 bases and J by 1 base, with 9 bases between. Per the germline V gene, CDR1 is MNHEY and CDR2 is SVGAGI. The CDR3 loop spans 14 amino acids. The CDR3, as DNA: TGTGCCAGCAGTACCACAACGTCCTACAATGAGCAGTTCTTC. Protein product: CASSTTTSYNEQFF.

This clone was seen once. The chain is built from TRBV21-1 and TRBJ1-2; the table's D call of TRBD1 was not tested on the DNA. TRBV21-1 is shown as a pseudogene. The CDR3 is 17 residues long. The CDR3 sequence is CASSPFAEGRGFYGYTF. CDR3 nucleotides: TGTGCCAGCAGCCCCTTTGCGGAGGGCAGGGGGTTCTATGGCTACACCTTC.